One sample yielded the 6 T cell receptor beta chains listed below, sequenced in a study of Graves' ophthalmopathy and Graves' hyperthyroidism. Amplified material comprised TCR beta CDR3 regions derived from RNA transcripts. Investigators did first-round RT-PCR with HTBI primers, then second-round multiplex PCR. Via MiXCR, TCRdb re-called the multiplex PCR reads, giving one row per CDR3 protein. The top ten clones hold 11% of a sample with roughly 1.1 million distinct CDR3 sequences, 35% to 40% of them seen once. Sequenced: peripheral blood or thyroid tissue (not recorded which). Receptors originate from an adult man with Graves' hyperthyroidism.

This clonotype has at least ten counts. The V gene is TRBV2, the J gene TRBJ1-2, with D unclear. The CDR3 extends over 12 amino acids. Germline V gene data show CDR1 as SNHLY and CDR2 as FYNNEI. The V end was cut by 6 bases, the J end by 3 bases, with 8 bases between. The CDR3: CASRITDYGYTF. CDR3 in DNA: TGTGCCAGCAGGATCACCGACTATGGCTACACCTTC.

The sample holds many counts of this clonotype. In nucleotides, the CDR3 is TGTGCCAGCAGCTTAATCTTGAGGACTGAAGCTTTCTTT. Amino acids: CASSLILRTEAFF. This rearrangement joins TRBV7-8 to TRBJ1-1; no clear D gene. CDR3 length equals 13 residues. CDR1 is SGHVS, CDR2 FQNEAQ, per germline. V was cut by 2 bases and J by 5 bases, with 9 bases left in between.

This rearrangement joins TRBV11-2 to TRBJ2-7, with D perhaps matching TRBD2 (6 bases). The germline CDR1 and CDR2 sequences are SGHAT and FQNNGV. V lost 6 bases and J lost 0, with 15 bases in between. The CDR3 is made up of 15 amino acids. CDR3 bases: TGTGCCAGCAGTGCTAGAGGAGGGAGCTCCTACGAGCAGTACTTC. It specifies CASSARGGSSYEQYF.

Comments on this clonotype: Its ends do not fully match the called genes, so a read error is possible. V gene TRBV15 combines with J gene TRBJ2-2; D is undetermined. This CDR3 region has 12 residues. Germline CDR1 is LNHNV and CDR2 is YYDKDF (reference sequence). CDR3 bases: TGTGCCACCAAAGCAGGCACCGAGGAGCTGTTTTTT. This translates into CATKAGTEELFF.

V gene TRBV25-1 combines with J gene TRBJ1-2; no clear D. The CDR3 is 15 amino acids. Germline V gene lookup returns CDR1 MGHDK and CDR2 SYGVNS. V was shortened by 6 bases and J by 1 base, with 15 bases between the two germline ends. CDR3 nucleotides: TGTGCCAGCAGCGTTGAAACCCATAATAACTATGGCTACACCTTC. Its protein is CASSVETHNNYGYTF.

The chain carries TRBV19 and TRBJ1-5; the D is unclear. The CDR3 extends over 14 amino acids. Germline V lookup: CDR1 LNHDA, CDR2 SQIVND (reference sequence). Trimming left V 7 bases short and J 1 base short, with 11 bases between. The CDR3 loop reads CASIDGSSNQPQHF. CDR3 sequence (DNA): TGTGCCAGTATCGATGGGTCGAGCAATCAGCCCCAGCATTTT.